The 7 T cell receptor beta chains below were found in one sample sequenced in a study of cytomegalovirus exposure and HLA in healthy donors. The PCR used 60 Vbeta and 13 Jbeta primers. This table comes from immunoSEQ multiplex PCR, and its TCRdb copy is limited to in-frame clones, with some not included. The repertoire table contains some 130,000 clones. The sequenced material came from PBMCs. The receptors stem from a man younger than 30 in good health and CMV-seronegative.

The V call is TRBV5-4, the J call TRBJ2-6; TRBD2 aligns across 7 bases. Germline CDR1 is SGHNT and CDR2 is YYREEE (reference sequence). V dropped 4 bases and J dropped 0; count of bases not matched to a gene: 13. The CDR3 covers 19 residues. The CDR3 reads CASSPQGGPLSSGANVLTF. In nucleotides, the CDR3 is TGTGCCAGCAGCCCCCAGGGAGGGCCCCTTAGCTCTGGGGCCAACGTCCTGACTTTC.

The chain is built from TRBV10-3 and TRBJ1-1, with D possibly matching TRBD1 (5 bases). CDR3 length: 14 amino acids. In germline, CDR1 is ENHRY, CDR2 SYGVKD. Trimming stripped 6 bases from V and 5 bases from J, with 16 bases between. The CDR3 coding sequence is TGTGCCATCAGCCCCGAACCCAGACAGACTGAAGCTTTCTTT. It translates to CAISPEPRQTEAFF.

The chain couples TRBV28 to TRBJ2-3; TRBD1 agrees at 7 bases. The CDR3 runs 14 residues. The ends lost 7 bases at V and 6 bases at J; junction bases unmatched: 10. Per the germline V gene, CDR1 is MDHEN and CDR2 is SYDVKM. As DNA, the CDR3 is TGTGCCAGCAAGGGAGAAACAGGGGCGGATACGCAGTATTTT. Its translation is CASKGETGADTQYF.

The V call is TRBV5-4, the J call TRBJ2-5; D is perhaps TRBD1 (5 bases). The DNA end is a closer match to TRBJ2-7, so the J assignment may be wrong. Per the germline V gene, CDR1 is SGHNT and CDR2 is YYREEE (reference sequence). The CDR3 covers 14 residues. The CDR3 DNA sequence: TGTGCCAGCAGCTCTATGCAGGGTTCCTACGAGCAGTACTTC. Translation gives CASSSMQGSYEQYF.

The rearrangement joins TRBV5-1 to TRBJ1-5; D is ambiguous. Germline loops: CDR1 SGHRS, CDR2 YFSETQ. Trimming removed 5 bases at V and 0 bases at J, with 12 bases between. The CDR3 is 15 amino acids. The CDR3 is CASSPEGDSNQPQHF. Written as DNA, the CDR3 is TGCGCCAGCAGTCCGGAGGGCGATAGCAATCAGCCCCAGCATTTT.

The gene calls are TRBV5-4 and TRBJ1-1; D gene unclear. In germline, CDR1 is SGHNT, CDR2 YYREEE (reference sequence). Trimming took 9 bases from V and 0 from J, leaving 12 bases between them. The CDR3 is made up of 13 amino acids. CDR3 nucleotides: TGTGCCATCCGACGAGGAATGAACACTGAAGCTTTCTTT. Encoded protein: CAIRRGMNTEAFF.

This chain connects TRBV7-7 to TRBJ1-6; D gene unclear. Germline CDR1 reads SSHAT; CDR2 reads FNYEAQ (reference sequence). There are 13 residues in the CDR3. V lost 6 bases and J lost 7, with 10 bases in between. CDR3 coding DNA: TGTGCCAGCAGTCTAGCCCTGAATTCACCCCTCCACTTT. Encoded protein: CASSLALNSPLHF.